The T cell receptor beta chain described here comes from a study of identical twins. The length of the CDR3 is 14 residues. Deletions cut 3 bases from V and 7 bases from J, with 12 bases between. Germline CDR1 SGHVS, CDR2 FQNEAQ. This clonotype showed up just a few times. The target antigen is unknown. Study-level points and caveats: Out-of-frame alpha sequences shared by twins were enriched for low generation probability. Clonotypes of the beta chain that were abundant in cord blood carried fewer insertions (memory repertoires showed none). Findings came from cross-sectional statistics, without long-term follow-up of donors.

TCRdb ran MiXCR on the 5' RACE reads and lists one entry per CDR3 protein. The data contain 550,000 to 800,000 distinct CDR3 sequences, under 8.5% of them singletons. These data also featured in a second study, about yellow fever vaccine responses in identical twins. That paper notes: Twin vaccine T cell responses reportedly seemed partly convergent, partly personalized.

J is TRBJ1-4 and V is TRBV7-8; D is unclear. Sequencing was carried out using PBMCs. This sequence originates from a woman in her late teens or twenties in good health. The CDR3 DNA reads as TGTGCCAGCAGCTTTTTGAGGGTGGGTGAAAAACTGTTTTTT. Translating it yields CASSFLRVGEKLFF.